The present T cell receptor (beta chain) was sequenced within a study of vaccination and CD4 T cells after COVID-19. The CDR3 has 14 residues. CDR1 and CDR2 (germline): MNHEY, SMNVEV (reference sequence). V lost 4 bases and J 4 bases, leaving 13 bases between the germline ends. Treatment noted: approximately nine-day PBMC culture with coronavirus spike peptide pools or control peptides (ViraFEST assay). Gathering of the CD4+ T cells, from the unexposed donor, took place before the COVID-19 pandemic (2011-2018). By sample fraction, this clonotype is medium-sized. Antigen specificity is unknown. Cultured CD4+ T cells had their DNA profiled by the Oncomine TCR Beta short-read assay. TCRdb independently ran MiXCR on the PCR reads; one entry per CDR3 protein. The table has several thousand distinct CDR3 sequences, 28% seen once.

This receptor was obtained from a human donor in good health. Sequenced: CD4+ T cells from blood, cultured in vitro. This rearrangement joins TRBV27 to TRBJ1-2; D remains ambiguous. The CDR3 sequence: CASSSLQQTYGYTF. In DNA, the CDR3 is TGTGCCAGCAGTTCTTTACAGCAAACCTATGGCTACACCTTC.